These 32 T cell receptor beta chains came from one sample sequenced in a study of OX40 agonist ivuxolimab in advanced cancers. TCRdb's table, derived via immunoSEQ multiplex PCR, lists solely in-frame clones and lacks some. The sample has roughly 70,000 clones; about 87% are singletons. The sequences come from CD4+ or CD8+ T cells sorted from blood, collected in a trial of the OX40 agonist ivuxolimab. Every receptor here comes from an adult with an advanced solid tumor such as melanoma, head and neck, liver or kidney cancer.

The CDR3 region has the DNA TGCGCCAGCAGCAGACGGGCCGGGGACACTGAAGCTTTCTTT. Translation: CASSRRAGDTEAFF. V and J are TRBV10-2 and TRBJ1-1, with D uncertain. This CDR3 contains 14 residues. Trimming removed 6 bases at V and 3 bases at J, with 14 bases between. Germline V gene sequence: CDR1 WSHSY, CDR2 SAAADI.

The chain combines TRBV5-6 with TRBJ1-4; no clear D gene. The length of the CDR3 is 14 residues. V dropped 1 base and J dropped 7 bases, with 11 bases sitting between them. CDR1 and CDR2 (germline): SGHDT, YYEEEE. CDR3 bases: TGTGCCAGCAGCTTGAGTACGGGGAGTGAAAAACTGTTTTTT. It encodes CASSLSTGSEKLFF. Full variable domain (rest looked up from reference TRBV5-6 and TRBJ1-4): DAGVTQSPTHLIKTRGQQVTLRCSPKSGHDTVSWYQQALGQGPQFIFQYYEEEERQRGNFPDRFSGHQFPNYSSELNVNALLLGDSALYLCASSLSTGSEKLFFGSGTQLSVL.

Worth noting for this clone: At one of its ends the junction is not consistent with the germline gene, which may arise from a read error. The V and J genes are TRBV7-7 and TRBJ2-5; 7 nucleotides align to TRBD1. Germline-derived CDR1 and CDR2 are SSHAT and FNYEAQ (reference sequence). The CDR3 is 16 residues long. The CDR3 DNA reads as TGTGCTAGCAGCAACACCCAAGGGACAGAACAAGAGACCCAGTACTTC. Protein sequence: CASSNTQGTEQETQYF.

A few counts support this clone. The chain's CDR3 is CASSPGGDQPQHF. CDR3 coding DNA: TGCGCCAGCAGCCCGGGCGGGGATCAGCCCCAGCATTTT. This sequence joins TRBV5-1 and TRBJ1-5; D unresolved. Germline V gene sequence: CDR1 SGHRS, CDR2 YFSETQ. The CDR3 loop spans 13 amino acids. V was trimmed by 4 bases and J by 5 bases, leaving 10 bases between them.

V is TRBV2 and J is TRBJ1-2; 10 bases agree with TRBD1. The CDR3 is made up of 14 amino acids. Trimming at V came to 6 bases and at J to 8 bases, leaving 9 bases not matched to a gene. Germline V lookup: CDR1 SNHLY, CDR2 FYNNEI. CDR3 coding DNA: TGTGCCAGCAGACCTGACAGGGGGCGCGGCGGCTACACCTTC. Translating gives CASRPDRGRGGYTF. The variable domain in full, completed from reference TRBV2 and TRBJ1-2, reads EPEVTQTPSHQVTQMGQEVILRCVPISNHLYFYWYRQILGQKVEFLVSFYNNEISEKSEIFDDQFSVERPDGSNFTLKIRSTKLEDSAMYFCASRPDRGRGGYTFGSGTRLTVV.

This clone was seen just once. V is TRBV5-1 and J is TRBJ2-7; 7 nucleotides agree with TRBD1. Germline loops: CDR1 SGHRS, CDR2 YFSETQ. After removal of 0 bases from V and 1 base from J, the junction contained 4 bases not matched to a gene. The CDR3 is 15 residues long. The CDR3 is CASSLVAGGSYEQYF. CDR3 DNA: TGCGCCAGCAGCTTGGTGGCAGGGGGTTCCTACGAGCAGTACTTC. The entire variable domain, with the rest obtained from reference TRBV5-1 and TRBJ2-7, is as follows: KAGVTQTPRYLIKTRGQQVTLSCSPISGHRSVSWYQQTPGQGLQFLFEYFSETQRNKGNFPGRFSGRQFSNSRSEMNVSTLELGDSALYLCASSLVAGGSYEQYFGPGTRLTVT.

CDR3: CSARTGTGGWEQYF. CDR3 coding DNA: TGCAGCGCTCGTACCGGGACAGGGGGCTGGGAGCAGTACTTC. This chain joins TRBV29-1 and TRBJ2-7, with 12 bases identical to TRBD1. J was trimmed by 7 bases and V by 7 bases; bases with no gene match: 11. CDR3 size: 14 residues. The germline V gene encodes CDR1 SQVTM and CDR2 ANQGSEA.

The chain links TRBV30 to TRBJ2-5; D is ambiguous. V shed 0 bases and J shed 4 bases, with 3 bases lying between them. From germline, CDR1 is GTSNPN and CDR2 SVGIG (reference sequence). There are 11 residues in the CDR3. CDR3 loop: CAWSVVETQYF. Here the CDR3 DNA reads TGTGCCTGGAGTGTAGTAGAGACCCAGTACTTC. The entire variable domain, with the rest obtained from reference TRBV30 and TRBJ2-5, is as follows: SQTIHQWPATLVQPVGSPLSLECTVEGTSNPNLYWYRQAAGRGLQLLFYSVGIGQISSEVPQNLSASRPQDRQFILSSKKLLLSDSGFYLCAWSVVETQYFGPGTRLLVL.

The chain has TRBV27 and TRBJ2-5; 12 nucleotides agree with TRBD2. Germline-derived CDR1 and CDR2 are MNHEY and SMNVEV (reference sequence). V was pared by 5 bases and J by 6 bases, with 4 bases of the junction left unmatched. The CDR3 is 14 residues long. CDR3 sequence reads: CASSPGTSGQTQYF. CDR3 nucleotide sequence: TGTGCCAGCAGTCCAGGGACTAGCGGGCAGACCCAGTACTTC.

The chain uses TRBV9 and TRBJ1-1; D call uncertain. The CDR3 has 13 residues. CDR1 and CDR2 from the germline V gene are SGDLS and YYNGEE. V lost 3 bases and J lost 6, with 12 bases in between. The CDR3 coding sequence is TGTGCCAGCAGCGCTTCACCCAGCTCTGAAGCTTTCTTT. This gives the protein CASSASPSSEAFF.

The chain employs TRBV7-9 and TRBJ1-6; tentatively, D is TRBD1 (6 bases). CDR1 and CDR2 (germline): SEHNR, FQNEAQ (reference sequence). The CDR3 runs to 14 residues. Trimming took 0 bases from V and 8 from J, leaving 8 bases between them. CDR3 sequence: CASSLAGADSPLHF. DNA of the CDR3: TGTGCCAGCAGCTTAGCGGGGGCGGATTCACCCCTCCACTTT.

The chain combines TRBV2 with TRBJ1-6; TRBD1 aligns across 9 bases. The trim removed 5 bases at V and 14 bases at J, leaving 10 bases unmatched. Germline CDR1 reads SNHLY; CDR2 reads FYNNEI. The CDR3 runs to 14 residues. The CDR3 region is CASSPGQGLFSLHF. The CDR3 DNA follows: TGTGCCAGCAGTCCGGGACAGGGTCTCTTTTCCCTCCACTTT.

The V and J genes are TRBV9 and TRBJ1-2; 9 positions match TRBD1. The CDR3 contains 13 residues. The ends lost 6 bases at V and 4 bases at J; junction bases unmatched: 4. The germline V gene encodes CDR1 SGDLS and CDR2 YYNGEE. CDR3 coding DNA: TGTGCCAGCACAGGACAGGGGATCTATGGCTACACCTTC. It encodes CASTGQGIYGYTF.

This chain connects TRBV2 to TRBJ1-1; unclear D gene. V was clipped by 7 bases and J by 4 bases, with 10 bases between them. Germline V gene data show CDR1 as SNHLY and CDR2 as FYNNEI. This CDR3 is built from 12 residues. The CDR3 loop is CASIVWGTEAFF. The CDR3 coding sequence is TGTGCCAGCATAGTCTGGGGCACTGAAGCTTTCTTT.

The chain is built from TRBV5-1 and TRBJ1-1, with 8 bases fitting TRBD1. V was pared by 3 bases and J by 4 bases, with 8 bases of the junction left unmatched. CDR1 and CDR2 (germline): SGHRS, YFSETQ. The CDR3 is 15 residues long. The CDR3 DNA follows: TGCGCCAGCAGCTATCTGACAGGGGAGAGCACTGAAGCTTTCTTT. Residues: CASSYLTGESTEAFF. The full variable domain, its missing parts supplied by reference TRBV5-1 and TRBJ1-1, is KAGVTQTPRYLIKTRGQQVTLSCSPISGHRSVSWYQQTPGQGLQFLFEYFSETQRNKGNFPGRFSGRQFSNSRSEMNVSTLELGDSALYLCASSYLTGESTEAFFGQGTRLTVV.

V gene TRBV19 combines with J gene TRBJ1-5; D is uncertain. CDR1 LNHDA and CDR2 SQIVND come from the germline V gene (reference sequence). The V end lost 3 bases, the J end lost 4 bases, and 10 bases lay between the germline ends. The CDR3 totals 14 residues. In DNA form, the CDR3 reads TGTGCCAGTAGTATGGCTAACTTGAATCAGCCCCAGCATTTT. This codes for CASSMANLNQPQHF.

In nucleotides, the CDR3 is TGTGCCAGCAGTGGGACCCACGGGGGCTACACCTTC. It specifies CASSGTHGGYTF. This chain joins TRBV2 and TRBJ1-2; no clear D gene. V lost 4 bases and J lost 8, with 11 bases in between. The CDR3 length is 12 residues. Germline CDR1 is SNHLY and CDR2 is FYNNEI.

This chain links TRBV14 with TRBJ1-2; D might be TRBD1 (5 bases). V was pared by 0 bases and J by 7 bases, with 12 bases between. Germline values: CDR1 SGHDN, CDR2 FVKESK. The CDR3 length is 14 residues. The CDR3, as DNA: TGTGCCAGCAGCCAAGATCGCACAGGCCCTGGCTACACCTTC. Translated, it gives CASSQDRTGPGYTF.

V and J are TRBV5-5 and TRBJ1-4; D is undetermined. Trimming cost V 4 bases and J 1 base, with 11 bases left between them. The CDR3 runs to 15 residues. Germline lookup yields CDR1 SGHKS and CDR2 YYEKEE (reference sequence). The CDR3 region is CASSRETKTNEKLFF. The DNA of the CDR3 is TGTGCCAGCAGCAGGGAGACAAAAACTAATGAAAAACTGTTTTTT. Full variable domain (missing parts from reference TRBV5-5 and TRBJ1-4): DAGVTQSPTHLIKTRGQQVTLRCSPISGHKSVSWYQQVLGQGPQFIFQYYEKEERGRGNFPDRFSARQFPNYSSELNVNALLLGDSALYLCASSRETKTNEKLFFGSGTQLSVL.

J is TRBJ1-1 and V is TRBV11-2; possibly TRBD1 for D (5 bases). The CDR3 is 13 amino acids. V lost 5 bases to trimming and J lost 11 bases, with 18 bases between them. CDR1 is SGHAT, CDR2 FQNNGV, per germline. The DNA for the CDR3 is TGTGCCAGCAGCGCCGGGACCCAAAGTGTGGCTTTCTTT. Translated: CASSAGTQSVAFF.

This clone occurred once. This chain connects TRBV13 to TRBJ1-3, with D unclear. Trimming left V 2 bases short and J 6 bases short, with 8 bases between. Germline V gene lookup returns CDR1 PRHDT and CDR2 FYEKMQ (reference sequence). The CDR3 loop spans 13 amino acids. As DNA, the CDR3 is TGTGCCAGCAGCTTAAGGGCCTTAAACACCATATATTTT. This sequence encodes CASSLRALNTIYF. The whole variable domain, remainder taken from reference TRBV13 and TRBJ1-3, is AAGVIQSPRHLIKEKRETATLKCYPIPRHDTVYWYQQGPGQDPQFLISFYEKMQSDKGSIPDRFSAQQFSDYHSELNMSSLELGDSALYFCASSLRALNTIYFGEGSWLTVV.

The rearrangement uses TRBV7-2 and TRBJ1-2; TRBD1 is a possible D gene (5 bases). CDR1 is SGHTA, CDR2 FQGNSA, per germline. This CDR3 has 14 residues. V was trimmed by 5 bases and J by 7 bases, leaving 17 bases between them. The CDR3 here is CASSTHGTWGGYTF. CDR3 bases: TGTGCCAGCAGCACCCACGGGACCTGGGGTGGCTACACCTTC.

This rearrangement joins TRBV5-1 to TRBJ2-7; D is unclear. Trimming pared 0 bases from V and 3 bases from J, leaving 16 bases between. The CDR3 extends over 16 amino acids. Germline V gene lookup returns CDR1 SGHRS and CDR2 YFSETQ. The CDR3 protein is CASSLEGLALGYEQYF. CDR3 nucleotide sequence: TGCGCCAGCAGCTTGGAAGGGTTGGCGTTGGGCTACGAGCAGTACTTC. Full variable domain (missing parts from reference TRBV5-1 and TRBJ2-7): KAGVTQTPRYLIKTRGQQVTLSCSPISGHRSVSWYQQTPGQGLQFLFEYFSETQRNKGNFPGRFSGRQFSNSRSEMNVSTLELGDSALYLCASSLEGLALGYEQYFGPGTRLTVT.

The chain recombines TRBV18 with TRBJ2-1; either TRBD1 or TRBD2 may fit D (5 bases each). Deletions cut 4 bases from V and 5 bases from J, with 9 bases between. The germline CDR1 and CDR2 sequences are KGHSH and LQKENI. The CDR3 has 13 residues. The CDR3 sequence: CASSLGPDNEQFF. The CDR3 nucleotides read TGTGCCAGCTCACTGGGACCTGACAATGAGCAGTTCTTC.

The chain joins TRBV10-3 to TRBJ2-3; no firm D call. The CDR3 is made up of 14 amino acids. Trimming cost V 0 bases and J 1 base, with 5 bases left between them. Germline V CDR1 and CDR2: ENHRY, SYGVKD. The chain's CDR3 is CAISESVGTDTQYF. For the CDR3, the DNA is TGTGCCATCAGTGAGTCAGTGGGCACAGATACGCAGTATTTT.

This CDR3 reads CASSPSVGGHYGYTF. The CDR3 coding sequence is TGTGCCAGCAGTCCCAGCGTGGGGGGTCACTATGGCTACACCTTC. The genes are TRBV6-1 and TRBJ1-2, with D possibly matching TRBD1 (5 bases). Per germline, CDR1 MNHNS and CDR2 SASEGT. The CDR3 contains 15 residues. The germline V and J ends were trimmed by 5 bases and 3 bases, with 16 bases remaining between them.

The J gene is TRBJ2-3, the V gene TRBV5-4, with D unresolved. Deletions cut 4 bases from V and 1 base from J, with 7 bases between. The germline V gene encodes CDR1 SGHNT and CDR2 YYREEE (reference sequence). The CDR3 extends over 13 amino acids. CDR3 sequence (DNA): TGTGCCAGCAGCCTACCTCGCACAGATACGCAGTATTTT. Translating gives CASSLPRTDTQYF.

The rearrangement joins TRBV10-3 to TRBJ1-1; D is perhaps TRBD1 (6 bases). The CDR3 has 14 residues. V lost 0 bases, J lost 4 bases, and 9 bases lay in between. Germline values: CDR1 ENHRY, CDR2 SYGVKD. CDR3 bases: TGTGCCATCAGTGAGTCCCAGGGGTTCACTGAAGCTTTCTTT. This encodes CAISESQGFTEAFF.

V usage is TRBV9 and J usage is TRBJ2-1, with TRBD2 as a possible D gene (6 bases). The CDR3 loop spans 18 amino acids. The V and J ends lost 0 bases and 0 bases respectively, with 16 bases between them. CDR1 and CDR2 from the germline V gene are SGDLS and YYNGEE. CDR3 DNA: TGTGCCAGCAGCGTAGCTACGGGCGGGGCCTCCTCCTACAATGAGCAGTTCTTC. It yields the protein CASSVATGGASSYNEQFF.

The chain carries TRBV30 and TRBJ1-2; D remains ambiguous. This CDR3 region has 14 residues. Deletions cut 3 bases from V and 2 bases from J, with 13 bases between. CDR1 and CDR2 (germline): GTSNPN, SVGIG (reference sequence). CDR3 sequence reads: CAWSSALTNYGYTF. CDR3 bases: TGTGCCTGGAGCTCGGCCTTAACCAACTATGGCTACACCTTC.

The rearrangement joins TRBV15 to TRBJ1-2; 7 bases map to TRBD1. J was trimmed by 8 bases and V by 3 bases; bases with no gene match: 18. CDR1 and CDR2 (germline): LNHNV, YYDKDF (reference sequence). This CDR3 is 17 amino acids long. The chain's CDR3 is CATSSFLTGSNVKGYTF. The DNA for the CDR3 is TGTGCCACCAGCAGCTTCCTGACAGGGAGCAATGTCAAGGGCTACACCTTC.

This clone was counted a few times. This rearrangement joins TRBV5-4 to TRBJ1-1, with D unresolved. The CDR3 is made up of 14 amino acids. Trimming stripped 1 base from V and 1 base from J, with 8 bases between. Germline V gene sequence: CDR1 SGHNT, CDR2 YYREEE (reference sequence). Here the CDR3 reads CASSLTSGNTEAFF. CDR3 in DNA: TGTGCCAGCAGCTTGACATCCGGGAACACTGAAGCTTTCTTT. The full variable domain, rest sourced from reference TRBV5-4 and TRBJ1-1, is ETGVTQSPTHLIKTRGQQVTLRCSSQSGHNTVSWYQQALGQGPQFIFQYYREEENGRGNFPPRFSGLQFPNYSSELNVNALELDDSALYLCASSLTSGNTEAFFGQGTRLTVV.